The clone carrying this TCR beta chain was observed a single time. Its antigen is unknown. The sample is drawn from a study of vaccination and CD4 T cells after COVID-19. Study-wide background: The convalescent group had six males, four females, seven Caucasians, two Asians, one multiracial. The cells were exposed to overlapping spike peptides originating from SARS-CoV-2, HCoV-NL63, HCoV-OC43 and HCoV-229E for stimulation.

This CDR3 is 17 amino acids long. V lost 0 bases and J lost 0, with 14 bases in between. Germline CDR1 is LGHNA and CDR2 is YNFKEQ. Noted treatment: 10-day PBMC culture with coronavirus spike peptide pools or control peptides (ViraFEST assay). Antigen-specific T cells were expanded with peptide pools by ViraFEST, and TCRs were then sequenced. Sequence data for DNA of cultured CD4+ T cells were generated by the Oncomine TCR Beta short-read assay. From the PCR reads, TCRdb called clonotypes with MiXCR, one entry per CDR3 protein. In the table there are around 15,000 distinct CDR3 sequences, under 55% of which are singletons.

The starting material was CD4+ T cells from blood, cultured in vitro, obtained before SARS-CoV-2 vaccination. This chain joins TRBV4-2 and TRBJ1-2, with D unresolved. The TCR sequence derives from a human donor who received a COVID-19 vaccine. CDR3 sequence: CASSQELASGTNYGYTF. Here the CDR3 DNA reads TGTGCCAGCAGCCAAGAATTAGCGTCAGGTACTAACTATGGCTACACCTTC.